The T cell receptor (beta chain) described here comes from a study of cytomegalovirus exposure and HLA in healthy donors. Findings of the study overall: What a later analysis showed was that several of the most significant clusters appeared linked to common viral pathogens.

60 Vbeta and 13 Jbeta primers were used in PCR. Assay: immunoSEQ multiplex PCR; the TCRdb copy retains only in-frame clones and omits some. The sample holds over 80,000 clones, around 85% seen once. A remark on this clone: The antigen remains undetermined.

This CDR3 region has 13 residues. The trim removed 8 bases at V and 3 bases at J, leaving 7 bases unmatched. The V gene's germline CDR1 is SNHLY and CDR2 FYNNEI. Specimen: PBMCs. This chain links TRBV2 with TRBJ2-7, with 7 positions matching TRBD1. This clonotype was sampled from a man between 35 and 55 years old in good health and CMV-seropositive. CDR3 DNA sequence: TGTGCCAGCGGCAGACAGGGAAGCTACGAGCAGTACTTC. Translated: CASGRQGSYEQYF.